The source of this TCR beta chain is a study of Graves' ophthalmopathy and Graves' hyperthyroidism. Study details: Investigators collected peripheral blood at initial diagnosis, before any treatment was given. Study observations and caveats: Blood was where most expanded thyroid clonotypes above 0.001 frequency also turned up.

This clonotype was picked up many times. What it recognizes is unknown. As the template, RNA transcripts were used to amplify TCR beta CDR3 regions. HTBI primers primed a first-round RT-PCR, and a second-round multiplex PCR followed. TCRdb reprocessed the multiplex PCR reads with MiXCR, giving one entry per CDR3 protein. The sample contains around 660,000 distinct CDR3 sequences, approximately 39% of which appear only once. CDR3 length: 15 amino acids. With 0 bases removed from V and 5 bases from J, the gap between germline ends came to 14 bases. Germline V gene lookup returns CDR1 SGDLS and CDR2 YYNGEE. Patients were excluded if they had other autoimmune diseases or uncontrolled infections, and likewise if pregnancy or lactation applied.

The sequencing sample was made of peripheral blood. This rearrangement joins TRBV9 to TRBJ2-5; possibly TRBD1 for D (5 bases). The clonotype comes from an adult man with Graves' ophthalmopathy. CDR3: CASSVGTFYRETQYF. In nucleotides, the CDR3 is TGTGCCAGCAGCGTAGGTACATTTTACAGGGAGACCCAGTACTTC. Using reference TRBV9 and TRBJ2-5 for the parts outside the CDR3, the full variable domain is DSGVTQTPKHLITATGQRVTLRCSPRSGDLSVYWYQQSLDQGLQFLIQYYNGEERAKGNILERFSAQQFPDLHSELNLSSLELGDSALYFCASSVGTFYRETQYFGPGTRLLVL.